This T cell receptor (beta chain) was observed in a study of beta chain features in type 1 diabetes. Background on the study: Patients shared similar age, gender and cell yields with healthy donors.

Stem cell-like memory, regulatory, central memory and naive CD4+ cells were sorted via CD45RO/CCR7/CD25/CD127/CD95/CD27. Every bit of the isolated RNA underwent reverse transcription, so sequencing read expressed TCRB transcripts. An average of approximately 3.6 million reads was obtained for naive, central memory and regulatory T cell samples. The method was immunoSEQ multiplex PCR; TCRdb's version includes in-frame clones alone and lacks a portion of them. The sample holds some 150,000 clones; under 60% are singletons and the top ten take under 0.45%. The ends were cut back, 2 bases at V and 7 bases at J, with 13 bases in the middle. The germline CDR1 and CDR2 sequences are SGHNT and YYREEE (reference sequence). CDR3 length equals 14 residues.

Sample: Tregs from blood. The sequence was collected from a young man in good health. The chain carries TRBV5-4 and TRBJ2-1; tentative D call: TRBD2 (7 bases). The CDR3 here is CASSFGGGSNEQFF. Written as DNA, the CDR3 is TGTGCCAGCAGCTTTGGGGGGGGCTCGAATGAGCAGTTCTTC.